Listed here are 27 T cell receptor beta chains from one sample, sequenced in a study of response to subunit inactivated influenza vaccine. TCRdb called the RT-PCR reads again in MiXCR, with one record for every CDR3 protein. The sample carries 650,000 to 700,000 distinct CDR3 sequences, around 16% recorded once. This sample comprised PBMCs from blood, obtained less than 13 days after vaccination. The source is a man aged 45-65 years who received an inactivated influenza vaccine.

This clonotype was found many times. The rearrangement uses TRBV29-1 and TRBJ2-5; no clear D. Trimming stripped 4 bases from V and 2 bases from J, with 11 bases between. The CDR3 spans 13 residues. Germline assignment: CDR1 SQVTM and CDR2 ANQGSEA. CDR3 bases: TGCAGCGTTGCGCTTCGGCCGCAAGAGACCCAGTACTTC. It is translated as CSVALRPQETQYF.

This clonotype has at least ten counts. The genes are TRBV28 and TRBJ2-7, with a tentative D call TRBD1 (6 bases). CDR3 size: 14 residues. The germline V gene encodes CDR1 MDHEN and CDR2 SYDVKM. V lost 6 bases, J lost 1 base, and 13 bases lay in between. Here the CDR3 reads CASSDLQGSYEQYF. Here the CDR3 DNA reads TGTGCCAGCAGCGACCTACAGGGATCCTACGAGCAGTACTTC. The full variable domain, rest sourced from reference TRBV28 and TRBJ2-7, is DVKVTQSSRYLVKRTGEKVFLECVQDMDHENMFWYRQDPGLGLRLIYFSYDVKMKEKGDIPEGYSVSREKKERFSLILESASTNQTSMYLCASSDLQGSYEQYFGPGTRLTVT.

J is TRBJ2-7 and V is TRBV20-1, with TRBD1 identical over 8 bases. Trimming took 3 bases from V and 3 from J; bases not matched to a gene: 7. Germline V gene data show CDR1 as DFQATT and CDR2 as SNEGSKA (reference sequence). This CDR3 is 14 amino acids long. The CDR3 region is CSARDPGTGYEQYF. Here the CDR3 DNA reads TGCAGTGCTAGGGACCCCGGGACAGGCTACGAGCAGTACTTC.

This clonotype was counted many times. The chain links TRBV29-1 to TRBJ1-1; unclear D gene. Germline values: CDR1 SQVTM, CDR2 ANQGSEA. The CDR3 consists of 13 residues. V dropped 4 bases and J dropped 1 base, with 10 bases sitting between them. The CDR3, as DNA: TGCAGCGTTGTGGGGTTCGGGAACACTGAAGCTTTCTTT. Amino acids: CSVVGFGNTEAFF.

The chain links TRBV7-9 to TRBJ1-4; a weak D match, TRBD1 (6 bases). Trimming removed 3 bases at V and 7 bases at J, with 18 bases between. CDR1 and CDR2 (germline): SEHNR, FQNEAQ (reference sequence). The CDR3 runs to 16 residues. CDR3 region: CASSFRDTLSGEKLFF. The CDR3 nucleotides are TGTGCCAGCAGCTTCCGGGACACCCTGAGTGGTGAAAAACTGTTTTTT. Complete variable domain (other parts from reference TRBV7-9 and TRBJ1-4): DTGVSQNPRHKITKRGQNVTFRCDPISEHNRLYWYRQTLGQGPEFLTYFQNEAQLEKSRLLSDRFSAERPKGSFSTLEIQRTEQGDSAMYLCASSFRDTLSGEKLFFGSGTQLSVL.

The chain links TRBV5-1 to TRBJ1-1; D is perhaps TRBD1 (5 bases). The CDR3 length is 15 residues. V lost 0 bases and J 1 base, leaving 10 bases between the germline ends. The germline V gene encodes CDR1 SGHRS and CDR2 YFSETQ. As DNA, the CDR3 is TGCGCCAGCAGCTTGGTTGGCCAGGGGAACACTGAAGCTTTCTTT. Protein sequence: CASSLVGQGNTEAFF.

This clonotype showed up just a few times. V gene TRBV5-1 combines with J gene TRBJ2-3, with 9 positions matching TRBD1. The CDR3 runs to 16 residues. Per germline, CDR1 SGHRS and CDR2 YFSETQ. The junction had 9 bases not matched to a gene; V was cut back by 1 base and J by 6 bases. The CDR3 loop reads CASSLLQGAREDTQYF. CDR3 coding DNA: TGCGCCAGCAGCTTGCTACAGGGGGCGCGAGAGGATACGCAGTATTTT. The full variable domain, completed using reference TRBV5-1 and TRBJ2-3, is KAGVTQTPRYLIKTRGQQVTLSCSPISGHRSVSWYQQTPGQGLQFLFEYFSETQRNKGNFPGRFSGRQFSNSRSEMNVSTLELGDSALYLCASSLLQGAREDTQYFGPGTRLTVL.

This clonotype has a handful of counts. The rearrangement links TRBV20-1 to TRBJ1-5, with TRBD1 as a possible D gene (5 bases). Looked up from germline, CDR1 is DFQATT and CDR2 is SNEGSKA (reference sequence). There are 13 residues in the CDR3. V lost 3 bases to trimming and J lost 4 bases, with 10 bases between them. The CDR3 reads CSASPGTNQPQHF. The CDR3 coding sequence is TGCAGTGCTAGCCCAGGGACTAATCAGCCCCAGCATTTT.

V gene TRBV3-1 combines with J gene TRBJ2-7; possible D gene TRBD2, 6 bases. The CDR3 length is 15 residues. CDR1 is LGHDT, CDR2 YNNKEL, per germline (reference sequence). Trimming took off 1 base at V and 3 bases at J, with 13 bases between the two ends. CDR3 residues: CASSQARGRNYEQYF. The CDR3, as DNA: TGTGCCAGCAGCCAAGCTCGGGGGAGAAACTACGAGCAGTACTTC.

This clonotype turned up a few times. This sequence joins TRBV6-5 and TRBJ1-1; D ambiguous. The CDR3 sequence is 14 residues long. The V end was cut by 3 bases, the J end by 0 bases, with 8 bases between. Germline CDR1 MNHEY, CDR2 SVGAGI. CDR3 loop: CASSYSKLNTEAFF. CDR3 DNA sequence: TGTGCCAGCAGTTATTCCAAGTTGAACACTGAAGCTTTCTTT.

This clonotype appeared a few times. The chain couples TRBV7-2 to TRBJ2-2, with a possible D match to TRBD1 (6 bases). The CDR3 sequence is 17 residues long. The V end was cut by 5 bases, the J end by 2 bases, with 18 bases between. Germline V gives CDR1 SGHTA, CDR2 FQGNSA. The CDR3 nucleotides read TGTGCCAGCAGCACAGGACAGTCAGGCCTTAACACCGGGGAGCTGTTTTTT. Translated, it gives CASSTGQSGLNTGELFF.

V usage is TRBV18 and J usage is TRBJ2-3, with D perhaps assigned TRBD1 or TRBD2 (5 bases each). V was cut by 3 bases and J by 0 bases, with 13 bases left in between. This CDR3 contains 16 residues. CDR1 KGHSH and CDR2 LQKENI come from the germline V gene. The CDR3 DNA reads TGTGCCAGCTCACCCCCGGGGCGGCCTAGCACAGATACGCAGTATTTT. This codes for CASSPPGRPSTDTQYF.

This clonotype was seen only a few times. The genes are TRBV6-2 or TRBV6-3 and TRBJ2-5, with 11 bases aligning to TRBD2. V was pared by 7 bases and J by 9 bases, with 7 bases of the junction left unmatched. The CDR3 covers 13 residues. CDR1 is MNHEY, CDR2 SVGEGT, per germline. The DNA of the CDR3 is TGTGCCAGCACCAATAGCGGGAGGGCGTCCCAGTACTTC. It translates to CASTNSGRASQYF.

The chain is built from TRBV4-3 and TRBJ2-1, with D perhaps TRBD1 (6 bases). V was pared by 1 base and J by 0 bases, with 10 bases between. This CDR3 spans 16 amino acids. Germline assignment: CDR1 LGHNA and CDR2 YSLEER. DNA of the CDR3: TGCGCCAGCAGCCAAGGACAGGCGAGCTCCTACAATGAGCAGTTCTTC. Translating it yields CASSQGQASSYNEQFF.

This clonotype was detected a few times. The V and J genes are TRBV7-9 and TRBJ2-3; D perhaps matches TRBD2 (6 bases). CDR1 SEHNR and CDR2 FQNEAQ come from the germline V gene (reference sequence). V lost 2 bases to trimming and J lost 2 bases, with 17 bases between them. This CDR3 comprises 17 residues. The CDR3 coding sequence is TGTGCCAGCAGCTTATCCGGACTACACATGTCCACAGATACGCAGTATTTT. Translated, it gives CASSLSGLHMSTDTQYF.

The chain couples TRBV28 to TRBJ1-4; 9 bases are a match to TRBD1. The junction had 12 bases not matched to a gene; V was cut back by 5 bases and J by 8 bases. CDR1 MDHEN and CDR2 SYDVKM come from the germline V gene. The CDR3 extends over 16 amino acids. CDR3 nucleotides: TGTGCCAGCAGTGGGGTATCCGGGACAGGGAGGGAAAAACTGTTTTTT. This gives the protein CASSGVSGTGREKLFF.

The chain is built from TRBV3-1 and TRBJ2-1, with D possibly TRBD2 on 6 matching bases. CDR1 is LGHDT, CDR2 YNNKEL, per germline (reference sequence). The CDR3 loop spans 15 amino acids. Trimming took off 2 bases at V and 7 bases at J, with 15 bases between the two ends. CDR3 bases: TGTGCCAGCAGCCAACCCTACCCGGAGGGTAATGAGCAGTTCTTC. The encoded protein is CASSQPYPEGNEQFF.

The chain employs TRBV2 and TRBJ2-2; 9 bases match TRBD2. The CDR3 is made up of 15 amino acids. Germline lookup yields CDR1 SNHLY and CDR2 FYNNEI. V lost 4 bases and J lost 4; bases outside the gene matches: 4. For the CDR3, the DNA is TGTGCCAGCAGTGTTTTAGCGGGAGCCACCGGGGAGCTGTTTTTT. Translated: CASSVLAGATGELFF.

V and J are TRBV30 and TRBJ2-7, with 9 bases lining up with TRBD2. This CDR3 contains 13 residues. V shed 0 bases and J 10 bases; nucleotides not matched to a gene: 7. CDR1 and CDR2 (germline): GTSNPN, SVGIG (reference sequence). The CDR3, as DNA: TGTGCCTGGAGTGTTTATAGCGGGAGCGCCCAGTACTTC. It is translated as CAWSVYSGSAQYF.

The rearrangement links TRBV7-9 to TRBJ2-1; 9 bases are a match to TRBD2. Germline V gene sequence: CDR1 SEHNR, CDR2 FQNEAQ (reference sequence). This CDR3 is built from 16 residues. V lost 5 bases to trimming and J lost 6 bases; unmatched junction nucleotides: 11. The chain's CDR3 is CASSPGGWTSANEQFF. DNA of the CDR3: TGTGCCAGCAGCCCGGGAGGGTGGACTAGCGCCAATGAGCAGTTCTTC.

This clonotype was observed a few times. This sequence joins TRBV7-2 and TRBJ2-4; 8 positions agree with TRBD2. Germline V gene lookup returns CDR1 SGHTA and CDR2 FQGNSA. The CDR3 has 16 residues. The ends lost 1 base at V and 3 bases at J; junction bases unmatched: 5. The DNA for the CDR3 is TGTGCCAGCAGCTTAGACAGCGGGGGTCTCAAAAACATTCAGTACTTC. Translating it yields CASSLDSGGLKNIQYF.

This chain connects TRBV2 to TRBJ2-3; TRBD1 might be the D (6 bases). Looked up from germline, CDR1 is SNHLY and CDR2 is FYNNEI. V lost 4 bases and J 2 bases, leaving 13 bases between the germline ends. The length of the CDR3 is 15 residues. The CDR3 reads CASSAGHGYTDTQYF. CDR3 coding DNA: TGTGCCAGCAGTGCGGGACATGGATACACAGATACGCAGTATTTT.

This chain connects TRBV25-1 to TRBJ2-7; no reliable D call. Trimming removed 2 bases at V and 3 bases at J, with 11 bases between. This CDR3 comprises 14 residues. Germline CDR1 MGHDK, CDR2 SYGVNS. CDR3: CASSEPGPVYEQYF. In nucleotides, the CDR3 is TGTGCCAGCAGTGAACCGGGCCCCGTCTACGAGCAGTACTTC.

Ten or more counts support this clonotype. The rearrangement joins TRBV29-1 to TRBJ1-3; D unclear. The V end lost 7 bases, the J end lost 0 bases, and 7 bases lay between the germline ends. This CDR3 region has 12 residues. Germline CDR1 is SQVTM and CDR2 is ANQGSEA. CDR3 in amino acids: CSARSSGNTIYF. The CDR3 region has the DNA TGCAGCGCCCGGTCCTCTGGAAACACCATATATTTT.

This clonotype appeared a few times. V is TRBV20-1 and J is TRBJ1-5; no definite D call. Trimming cost V 7 bases and J 0 bases, with 13 bases left between them. Per germline, CDR1 DFQATT and CDR2 SNEGSKA (reference sequence). The CDR3 covers 14 residues. Here the CDR3 reads CSGNDGPSNQPQHF. CDR3 DNA: TGCAGTGGCAACGACGGACCTAGCAATCAGCCCCAGCATTTT.

This chain links TRBV28 with TRBJ2-4; 9 nucleotides align to TRBD1. The CDR3 spans 14 residues. V was pared by 11 bases and J by 1 base, with 6 bases of the junction left unmatched. From germline, CDR1 is MDHEN and CDR2 SYDVKM. The CDR3 DNA reads as TGTGCCGTAAACAGGGGGCGCGCCAAAAACATTCAGTACTTC. Its translation: CAVNRGRAKNIQYF.

This sequence joins TRBV29-1 and TRBJ2-1; 9 bases line up with TRBD1. Germline loops: CDR1 SQVTM, CDR2 ANQGSEA. The trim removed 5 bases at V and 6 bases at J, leaving 11 bases unmatched. The CDR3 runs to 15 residues. The CDR3 DNA follows: TGCAGCGTTCTCACCCGGGACAGGGCCGTCAATGAGCAGTTCTTC. The encoded protein is CSVLTRDRAVNEQFF.